The 15 T cell receptor beta chains reported below all come from one sample, sequenced in a study of liver allograft versus peripheral blood T cells. Whole-study context: Hepatic allograft T cell receptor repertoires were evaluated relative to those present in recipients' peripheral blood.

MiXCR was run by TCRdb on the reads, yielding one entry per CDR3 protein. The top ten hold less than 3% of the sample, which has approximately 9,100 distinct CDR3 sequences, about 15% seen once. All receptors derive from a human patient who had a liver transplant. Among the T cells, some may be from the graft donor.

This clonotype has just a few counts. In DNA form, the CDR3 reads TGTGCCAGCAGCCTTGGGGGGGGAGCCTATGGCTACACCTTC. It encodes CASSLGGGAYGYTF. The chain joins TRBV12-3 or TRBV12-4 to TRBJ1-2; D is possibly TRBD1 (5 bases). This CDR3 is built from 14 residues. Trimming took 6 bases from V and 4 from J, leaving 15 bases between them.

The chain links TRBV6-5 to TRBJ1-1; D possibly corresponds to TRBD1 (6 bases). V was shortened by 6 bases and J by 3 bases, with 23 bases between the two germline ends. CDR1 is MNHEY and CDR2 is SVGAGI in the germline V gene. CDR3 length: 17 residues. The CDR3 sequence: CASSPSMGHFADTEAFF. CDR3 bases: TGTGCCAGCAGCCCCTCTATGGGACATTTCGCGGACACTGAAGCTTTCTTT.

This clonotype was seen only a few times. V gene TRBV6-1 combines with J gene TRBJ2-7; 11 positions match TRBD1. The CDR3 loop spans 15 amino acids. CDR1 and CDR2 (germline): MNHNS, SASEGT. V was pared by 10 bases and J by 4 bases, with 12 bases of the junction left unmatched. The CDR3 region is CATRSRDRGLYEQYF. DNA of the CDR3: TGTGCCACCCGGTCCCGGGACAGGGGGTTGTACGAGCAGTACTTC.

By proportion, this clonotype is medium-sized. The V call is TRBV18, the J call TRBJ2-5; no reliable D call. Per germline, CDR1 KGHSH and CDR2 LQKENI. The CDR3 sequence is 12 residues long. Trimming took 0 bases from V and 4 from J, leaving 3 bases between them. The CDR3 loop reads CASSPPSETQYF. The CDR3 DNA follows: TGTGCCAGCTCACCACCCTCAGAGACCCAGTACTTC.

This clonotype has just a few counts. The genes are TRBV12-3 or TRBV12-4 and TRBJ1-5; TRBD1 matches at 8 bases. The CDR3 extends over 14 amino acids. Losses at the gene ends were 6 bases for V and 2 bases for J; bases not matched to a gene: 3. The CDR3 coding sequence is TGTGCCAGCAGCGGGACAGGTGGCAATCAGCCCCAGCATTTT. This gives the protein CASSGTGGNQPQHF.

J is TRBJ1-2 and V is TRBV12-5; D may be TRBD1 (5 bases). CDR1 LGHNT and CDR2 FRNRAP come from the germline V gene. The ends were cut back, 3 bases at V and 6 bases at J, with 17 bases in the middle. The CDR3 is 15 amino acids. The CDR3 protein is CASGLNWDGGHGYTF. The CDR3 DNA reads as TGTGCTAGTGGTTTAAATTGGGACGGCGGCCATGGCTACACCTTC.

In nucleotides, the CDR3 is TGTGCCACCAGCAGAGGTGGGGGGACTGAAGCTTTCTTT. Translating it yields CATSRGGGTEAFF. This chain uses TRBV15 with TRBJ1-1, with D tentatively TRBD1 (5 bases). Trimming stripped 1 base from V and 5 bases from J, with 8 bases between. The CDR3 contains 13 residues. Germline V gene lookup returns CDR1 LNHNV and CDR2 YYDKDF (reference sequence).

By sample share, this clonotype is medium-sized (0.01 to 0.1%). The V gene is TRBV6-5, the J gene TRBJ2-7; 8 nucleotides align to TRBD2. CDR3 length: 16 residues. Losses at the gene ends were 0 bases for V and 2 bases for J; bases not matched to a gene: 6. Germline V gene lookup returns CDR1 MNHEY and CDR2 SVGAGI. The CDR3 is CASSYSRAGGPYEQYF. Written as DNA, the CDR3 is TGTGCCAGCAGTTACTCGAGGGCGGGGGGACCCTACGAGCAGTACTTC.

By its share, this clonotype is medium-sized. V usage is TRBV18 and J usage is TRBJ2-4, with 7 bases matching TRBD2. With V trimmed by 3 bases and J by 1 base, 6 bases remained unmatched. The CDR3 length is 16 residues. CDR1 is KGHSH and CDR2 is LQKENI in the germline V gene. The CDR3 here is CASSPAGEMAKNIQYF. The CDR3 region has the DNA TGTGCCAGCTCACCGGCGGGGGAAATGGCCAAAAACATTCAGTACTTC.

The genes are TRBV6-1 and TRBJ2-7; weak D call: TRBD2 (6 bases). Germline V CDR1 and CDR2: MNHNS, SASEGT. V was trimmed by 2 bases and J by 4 bases, leaving 9 bases between them. CDR3 length: 13 residues. Here the CDR3 DNA reads TGTGCCAGCAGTGAATGGGGGGATTACGAGCAGTACTTC. This translates into CASSEWGDYEQYF.

This chain connects TRBV25-1 to TRBJ1-2; D is perhaps TRBD1 (6 bases). This CDR3 is built from 12 residues. Trimming stripped 6 bases from V and 7 bases from J, with 12 bases between. The germline CDR1 and CDR2 sequences are MGHDK and SYGVNS. CDR3 amino acids: CASRQGSGGYTF. The CDR3 DNA reads TGTGCCAGCAGACAGGGTTCCGGTGGCTACACCTTC.

This clonotype was observed once. This may be a read error, as it is one base from a much larger clone. The V and J genes are TRBV30 and TRBJ2-7; D assignment may be TRBD1 or TRBD2 (5 bases each). CDR3 size: 14 residues. The ends were cut back, 4 bases at V and 1 base at J, with 14 bases in the middle. CDR1 GTSNPN and CDR2 SVGIG come from the germline V gene (reference sequence). The CDR3 DNA sequence: TGTGCCTGGACGGACGGGGCATGGTCCTACGAGCAGTACTTC. It yields the protein CAWTDGAWSYEQYF.

The chain has TRBV19 and TRBJ1-1, with TRBD1 matching 9 bases. The V gene's germline CDR1 is LNHDA and CDR2 SQIVND (reference sequence). V trimming: 4 bases; J trimming: 7 bases; junction bases outside the gene matches: 4. CDR3 length: 13 amino acids. The DNA of the CDR3 is TGTGCCAGTAGTAACAGGGGGCTTTTTGAAGCTTTCTTT. Its translation is CASSNRGLFEAFF. Drawing the rest from reference TRBV19 and TRBJ1-1, the complete variable domain is DGGITQSPKYLFRKEGQNVTLSCEQNLNHDAMYWYRQDPGQGLRLIYYSQIVNDFQKGDIAEGYSVSREKKESFPLTVTSAQKNPTAFYLCASSNRGLFEAFFGQGTRLTVV.

By sample fraction, this clonotype is medium-sized. The gene calls are TRBV18 and TRBJ1-2; D not certain. Trimming took 2 bases from V and 0 from J, leaving 7 bases between them. This CDR3 contains 14 residues. The germline V gene encodes CDR1 KGHSH and CDR2 LQKENI. The CDR3 nucleotides are TGTGCCAGCTCACCAGGGCGAACTAACTATGGCTACACCTTC. Translating it yields CASSPGRTNYGYTF.

This clonotype rates as medium-sized. The chain carries TRBV6-6 and TRBJ2-3, with no clear D. Between the trimmed V and J ends, which lost 3 bases and 2 bases, there was a span of 6 bases. The CDR3 sequence is 13 residues long. CDR1 and CDR2 from the germline V gene are MNHNY and SVGAGI (reference sequence). The CDR3 is CASSYPSTDTQYF. CDR3 nucleotide sequence: TGTGCCAGCAGTTATCCGTCCACAGATACGCAGTATTTT.